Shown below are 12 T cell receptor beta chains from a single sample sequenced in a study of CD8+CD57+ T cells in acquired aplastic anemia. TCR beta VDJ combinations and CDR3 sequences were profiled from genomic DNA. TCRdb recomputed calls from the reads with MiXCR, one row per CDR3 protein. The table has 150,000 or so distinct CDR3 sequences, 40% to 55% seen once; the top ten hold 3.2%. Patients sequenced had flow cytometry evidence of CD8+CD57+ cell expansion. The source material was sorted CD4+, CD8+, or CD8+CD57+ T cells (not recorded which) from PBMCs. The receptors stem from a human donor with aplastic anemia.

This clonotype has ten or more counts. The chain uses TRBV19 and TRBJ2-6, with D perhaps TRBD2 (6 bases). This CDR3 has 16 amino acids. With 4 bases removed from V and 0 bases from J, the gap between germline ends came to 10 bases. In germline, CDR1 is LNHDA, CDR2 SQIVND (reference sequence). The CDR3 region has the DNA TGTGCCAGTAGTACGGGACTTAGCTCTGGGGCCAACGTCCTGACTTTC. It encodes CASSTGLSSGANVLTF.

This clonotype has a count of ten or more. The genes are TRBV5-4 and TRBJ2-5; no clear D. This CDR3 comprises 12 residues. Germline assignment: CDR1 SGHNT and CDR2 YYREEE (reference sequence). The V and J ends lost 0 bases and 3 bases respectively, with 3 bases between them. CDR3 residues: CASSLAEETQYF. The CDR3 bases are TGTGCCAGCAGCTTGGCTGAAGAGACCCAGTACTTC.

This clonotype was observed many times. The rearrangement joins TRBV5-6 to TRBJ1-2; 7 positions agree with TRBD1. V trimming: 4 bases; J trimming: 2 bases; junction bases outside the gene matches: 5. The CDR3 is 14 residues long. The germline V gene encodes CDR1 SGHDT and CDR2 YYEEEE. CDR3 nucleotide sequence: TGTGCCAGCAGCGGGGACAGAAACAACTATGGCTACACCTTC. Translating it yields CASSGDRNNYGYTF.

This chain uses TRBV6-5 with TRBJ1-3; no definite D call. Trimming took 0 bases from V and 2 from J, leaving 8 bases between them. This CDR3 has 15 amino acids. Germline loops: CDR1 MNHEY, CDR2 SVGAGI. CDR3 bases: TGTGCCAGCAGTTACTCTGGTCCCGCTGGAAACACCATATATTTT. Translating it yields CASSYSGPAGNTIYF.

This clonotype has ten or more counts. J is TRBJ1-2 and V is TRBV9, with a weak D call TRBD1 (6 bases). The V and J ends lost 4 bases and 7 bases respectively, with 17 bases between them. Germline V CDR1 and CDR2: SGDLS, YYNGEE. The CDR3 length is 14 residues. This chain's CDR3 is CASSTQGDVGGYTF. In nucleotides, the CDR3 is TGTGCCAGCAGCACACAGGGTGATGTGGGTGGCTACACCTTC.

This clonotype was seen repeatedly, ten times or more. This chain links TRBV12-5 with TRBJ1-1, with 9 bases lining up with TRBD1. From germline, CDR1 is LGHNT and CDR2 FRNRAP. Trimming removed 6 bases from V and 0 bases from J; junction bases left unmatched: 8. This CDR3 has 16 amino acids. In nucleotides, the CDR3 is TGTGCTAGTGGCGACAAGACAGGGGGATTGAACACTGAAGCTTTCTTT. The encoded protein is CASGDKTGGLNTEAFF.

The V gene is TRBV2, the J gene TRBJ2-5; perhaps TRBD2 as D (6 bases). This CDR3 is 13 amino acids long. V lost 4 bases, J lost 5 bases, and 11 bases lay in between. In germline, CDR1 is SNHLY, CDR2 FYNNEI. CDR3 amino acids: CASSVGGVETQYF. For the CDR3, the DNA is TGTGCCAGCAGTGTGGGGGGTGTGGAGACCCAGTACTTC.

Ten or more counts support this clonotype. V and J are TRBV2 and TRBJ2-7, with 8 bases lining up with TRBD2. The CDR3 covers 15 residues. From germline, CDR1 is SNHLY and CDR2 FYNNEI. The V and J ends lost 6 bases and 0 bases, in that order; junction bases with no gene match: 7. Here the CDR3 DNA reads TGTGCCAGCAGACCCAGCGGGAGAAGCTCCTACGAGCAGTACTTC. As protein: CASRPSGRSSYEQYF.

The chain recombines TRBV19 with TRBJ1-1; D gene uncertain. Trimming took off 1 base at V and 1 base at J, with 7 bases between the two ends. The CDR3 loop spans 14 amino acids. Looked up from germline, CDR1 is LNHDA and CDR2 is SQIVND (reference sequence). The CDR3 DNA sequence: TGTGCCAGTAGTATAGCGGATCCGAACACTGAAGCTTTCTTT. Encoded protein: CASSIADPNTEAFF. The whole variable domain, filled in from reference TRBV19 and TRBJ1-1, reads DGGITQSPKYLFRKEGQNVTLSCEQNLNHDAMYWYRQDPGQGLRLIYYSQIVNDFQKGDIAEGYSVSREKKESFPLTVTSAQKNPTAFYLCASSIADPNTEAFFGQGTRLTVV.

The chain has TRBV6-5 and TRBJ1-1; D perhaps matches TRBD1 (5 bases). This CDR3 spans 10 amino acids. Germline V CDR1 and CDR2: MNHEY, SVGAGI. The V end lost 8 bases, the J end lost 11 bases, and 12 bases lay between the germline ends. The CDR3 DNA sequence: TGTGCCAGCTACGGGACGAAGGCTTTCTTT. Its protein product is CASYGTKAFF.

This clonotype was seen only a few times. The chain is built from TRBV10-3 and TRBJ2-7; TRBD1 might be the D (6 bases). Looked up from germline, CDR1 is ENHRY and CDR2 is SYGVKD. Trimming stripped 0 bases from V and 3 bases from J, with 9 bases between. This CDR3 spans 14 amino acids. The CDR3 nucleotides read TGTGCCATCAGTGAGTCGAGGGACAACTACGAGCAGTACGTC. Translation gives CAISESRDNYEQYV.

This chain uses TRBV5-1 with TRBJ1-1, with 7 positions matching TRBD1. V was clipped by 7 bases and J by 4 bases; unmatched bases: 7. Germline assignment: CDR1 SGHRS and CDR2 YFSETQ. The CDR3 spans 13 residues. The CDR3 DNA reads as TGCGCCAGCTCCCCAGACAGGGCCACTGAAGCTTTCTTT. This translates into CASSPDRATEAFF.